This TCR beta chain was recovered during a study of blood T cell repertoires in COVID-19. The method was immunoSEQ multiplex PCR; TCRdb's version includes in-frame clones alone and lacks a portion of them. Of about 150,000 clones in the sample, 79% were seen once. The germline CDR1 and CDR2 sequences are GTSNPN and SVGIG (reference sequence). CDR3 length: 14 residues. Trimming left V 3 bases short and J 7 bases short, with 13 bases between. The receptor was isolated from a woman in her seventies in a cohort exposed to, infected with or recovered from COVID-19 (not recorded which). J is TRBJ1-6 and V is TRBV30, with D possibly being TRBD1 (5 bases). The material sequenced was PBMCs or T cells enriched from blood (not recorded which). CDR3: CAWSALGANSPLHF. The CDR3 bases are TGTGCCTGGAGCGCATTAGGGGCGAATTCACCCCTCCACTTT.